This T cell receptor (beta chain) was recovered during a study of a mutant IDH1 vaccine in newly diagnosed glioma. The overall study: Patients got radiotherapy, temozolomide, or both beforehand, and most got both. The study's findings and limits: Among top peripheral T cell clonotypes, changes seemed unrelated to pseudoprogression.

The time point was: week 5, during vaccination. Doses consisted of 300 ug of mutant IDH1 20-mer peptide each, paired with topical imiquimod. As for this clone: Its specificity is not known.

The CDR3 is 14 amino acids. The germline V and J ends were trimmed by 0 bases and 0 bases, with 1 base remaining between them. Germline V CDR1 and CDR2: SGHRS, YFSETQ. The method was immunoSEQ multiplex PCR; TCRdb's version includes in-frame clones alone and lacks a portion of them. The data hold about 59,000 clones, with 75% to 90% observed a single time. The gene calls are TRBV5-1 and TRBJ2-6; no firm D call. The source of this sequence is a woman aged 35 to 49 with glioma. The sequences come from PBMCs, collected from a glioma patient whose treatment included an IDH1 peptide vaccine. The CDR3 DNA sequence: TGCGCCAGCAGCTTGGACTCTGGGGCCAACGTCCTGACTTTC. Amino acid sequence: CASSLDSGANVLTF.